This T cell receptor beta chain is from a study of T cell changes during pregnancy in multiple sclerosis. V was clipped by 4 bases and J by 12 bases, with 22 bases between them. Per germline, CDR1 KGHSH and CDR2 LQKENI. The CDR3 loop spans 15 amino acids. Method: immunoSEQ multiplex PCR; TCRdb's copy keeps in-frame clones and lacks some. The sample records roughly 40,000 clones, 80% to 95% being singletons. The input for sequencing was CD4+ T cells from peripheral blood mononuclear cells, taken in the second trimester of pregnancy. This receptor was obtained from a female donor in good health, enrolled as a control in a pregnancy study. V usage is TRBV18 and J usage is TRBJ1-3, with D perhaps TRBD1 (6 bases). The CDR3, as DNA: TGTGCCAGCTCACGGGCCGCAGGGGCCCAGGTCGGCATATATTTT. Protein: CASSRAAGAQVGIYF.